The 6 T cell receptor beta chains in this list originate from one sample, sequenced in a study of chemoradiotherapy in HPV16-positive cancers (dated 2022 in TCRdb). The protocol used for the library was the immunoSEQ multiplex PCR assay. TCRdb took over this immuneACCESS table, retaining in-frame rearrangements with V and J assigned. Such tables are incomplete; in checked studies, under half of the missing clones stem from an unresolved V gene, and the remainder is unexplained. The sample data list around 30,000 clones, and about nine tenths of these were observed just once. Roughly a fifth of the sample comes from the top ten. The input for sequencing was blood, taken from a patient who underwent chemoradiotherapy. The receptors originated from a human donor with HPV-associated anogenital cancer.

V usage is TRBV5-1 and J usage is TRBJ1-1, with D possibly TRBD1 on 5 matching bases. The CDR3 has 14 residues. V was cut by 0 bases and J by 7 bases, with 13 bases left in between. CDR1 and CDR2 from the germline V gene are SGHRS and YFSETQ. The CDR3 bases are TGCGCCAGCAGCTTGGGGTCGACAGTCGGTGAAGCTTTCTTT. Protein product: CASSLGSTVGEAFF.

The rearrangement links TRBV12-5 to TRBJ2-7; 7 nucleotides agree with TRBD2. CDR1 and CDR2 from the germline V gene are LGHNT and FRNRAP. Trimming at V came to 2 bases and at J to 5 bases, leaving 6 bases not matched to a gene. CDR3 length equals 14 residues. CDR3: CASGLPAGMDEQYF. The CDR3 region has the DNA TGTGCTAGTGGTTTGCCAGCGGGAATGGACGAGCAGTACTTC.

The chain recombines TRBV5-4 with TRBJ1-2; D gene ambiguous. V shed 1 base and J shed 3 bases, with 10 bases lying between them. The germline V gene encodes CDR1 SGHNT and CDR2 YYREEE (reference sequence). The CDR3 is 14 residues long. CDR3 amino acids: CASSLQANHYGYTF. In DNA form, the CDR3 reads TGTGCCAGCAGCTTGCAAGCAAACCACTATGGCTACACCTTC.

CDR3 region: CASSQSGGNSYEQYF. The CDR3 DNA reads TGCGCCAGCAGCCAAAGCGGGGGAAACTCCTACGAGCAGTACTTC. The chain has TRBV5-1 and TRBJ2-7; TRBD2 matches at 8 bases. The V gene's germline CDR1 is SGHRS and CDR2 YFSETQ. There are 15 residues in the CDR3. Losses at the gene ends were 4 bases for V and 0 bases for J; bases not matched to a gene: 6.

J is TRBJ1-5 and V is TRBV7-2, with 7 bases fitting TRBD1. The CDR3 sequence is 14 residues long. The trim removed 1 base at V and 7 bases at J, leaving 4 bases unmatched. Germline V CDR1 and CDR2: SGHTA, FQGNSA. The CDR3 DNA reads as TGTGCCAGCAGCTTAGGGTTACAGGGGCAGCCCCAGCATTTT. It specifies CASSLGLQGQPQHF.

The chain is built from TRBV14 and TRBJ2-7, with 7 bases identical to TRBD1. The V gene end was trimmed by 4 bases and the J gene end by 9 bases; junction bases not matched to a gene: 9. This CDR3 has 13 amino acids. Germline V gives CDR1 SGHDN, CDR2 FVKESK. The CDR3 DNA follows: TGTGCCAGCAGCCTGTGGACAGGACGGGGGCAGTACTTC. Amino acid sequence: CASSLWTGRGQYF.